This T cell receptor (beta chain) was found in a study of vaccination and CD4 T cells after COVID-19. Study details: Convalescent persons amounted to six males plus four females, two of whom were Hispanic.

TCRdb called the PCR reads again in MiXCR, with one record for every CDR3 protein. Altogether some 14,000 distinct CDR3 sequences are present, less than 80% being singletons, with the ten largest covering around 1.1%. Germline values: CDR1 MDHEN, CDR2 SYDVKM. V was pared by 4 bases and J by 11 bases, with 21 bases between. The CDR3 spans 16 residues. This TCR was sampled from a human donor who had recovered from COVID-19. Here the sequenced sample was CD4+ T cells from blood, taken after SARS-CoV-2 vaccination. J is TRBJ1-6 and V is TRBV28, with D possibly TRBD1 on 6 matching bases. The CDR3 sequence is CASSSPTGFTRPPLHF. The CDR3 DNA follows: TGTGCCAGCAGTTCTCCAACAGGGTTTACCCGGCCACCCCTCCACTTT.